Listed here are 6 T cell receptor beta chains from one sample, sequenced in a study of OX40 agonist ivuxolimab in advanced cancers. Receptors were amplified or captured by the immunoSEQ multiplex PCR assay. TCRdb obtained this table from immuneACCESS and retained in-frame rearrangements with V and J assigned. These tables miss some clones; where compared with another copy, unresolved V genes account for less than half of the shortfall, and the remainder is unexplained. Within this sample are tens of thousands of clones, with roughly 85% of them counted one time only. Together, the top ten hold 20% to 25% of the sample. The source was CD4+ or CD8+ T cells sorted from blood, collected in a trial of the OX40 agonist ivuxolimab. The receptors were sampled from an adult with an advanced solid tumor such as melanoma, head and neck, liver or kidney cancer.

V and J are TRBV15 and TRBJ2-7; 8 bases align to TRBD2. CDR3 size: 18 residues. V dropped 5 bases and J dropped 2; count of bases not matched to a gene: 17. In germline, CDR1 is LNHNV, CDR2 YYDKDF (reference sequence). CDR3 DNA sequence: TGTGCCACCAGCCCAGGACGGAGACTAAAAGCGGGAGCCTACGAGCAGTACTTC. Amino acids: CATSPGRRLKAGAYEQYF.

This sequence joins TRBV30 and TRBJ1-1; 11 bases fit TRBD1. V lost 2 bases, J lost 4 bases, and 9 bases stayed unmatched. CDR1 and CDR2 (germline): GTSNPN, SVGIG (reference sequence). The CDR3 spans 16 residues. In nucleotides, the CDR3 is TGTGCCTGGAGTAACCGGGACAGGGGGGAAGGCACTGAAGCTTTCTTT. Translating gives CAWSNRDRGEGTEAFF.

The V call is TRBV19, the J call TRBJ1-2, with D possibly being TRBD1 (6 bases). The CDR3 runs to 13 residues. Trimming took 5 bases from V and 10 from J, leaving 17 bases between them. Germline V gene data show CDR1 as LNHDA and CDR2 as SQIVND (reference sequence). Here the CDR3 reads CASSLRQATDYTF. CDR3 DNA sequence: TGTGCCAGTAGTCTGAGACAGGCTACAGACTACACCTTC.

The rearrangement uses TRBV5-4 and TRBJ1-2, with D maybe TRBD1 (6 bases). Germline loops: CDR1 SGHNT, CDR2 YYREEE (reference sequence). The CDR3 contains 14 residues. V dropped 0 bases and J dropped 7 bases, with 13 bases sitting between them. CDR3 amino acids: CASSLGSRGGGYTF. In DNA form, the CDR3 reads TGTGCCAGCAGCTTGGGGTCCAGGGGAGGTGGCTACACCTTC.

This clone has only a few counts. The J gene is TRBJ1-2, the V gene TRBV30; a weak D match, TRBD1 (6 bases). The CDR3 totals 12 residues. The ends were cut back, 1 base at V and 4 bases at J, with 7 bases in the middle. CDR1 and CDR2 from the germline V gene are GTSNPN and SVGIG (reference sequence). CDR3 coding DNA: TGTGCCTGGAGTGAACAGGGCTATGGCTACACCTTC. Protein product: CAWSEQGYGYTF.

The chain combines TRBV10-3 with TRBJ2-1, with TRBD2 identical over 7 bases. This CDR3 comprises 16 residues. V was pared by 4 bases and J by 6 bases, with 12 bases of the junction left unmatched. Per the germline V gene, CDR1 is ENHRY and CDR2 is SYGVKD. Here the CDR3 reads CAISGRQDGRPNEQFF. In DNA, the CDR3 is TGTGCCATCAGTGGGAGGCAGGACGGGAGGCCCAATGAGCAGTTCTTC.